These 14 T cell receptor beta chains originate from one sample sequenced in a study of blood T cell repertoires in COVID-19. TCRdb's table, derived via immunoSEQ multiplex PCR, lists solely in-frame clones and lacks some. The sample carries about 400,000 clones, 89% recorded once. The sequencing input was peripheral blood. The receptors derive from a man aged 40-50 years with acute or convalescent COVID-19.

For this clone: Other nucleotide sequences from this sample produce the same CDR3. CDR3 bases: TGTGCCAGCAGCAGGGACACTGAAGCTTTCTTT. This codes for CASSRDTEAFF. This chain joins TRBV6-5 and TRBJ1-1, with D possibly TRBD1 on 5 matching bases. CDR3 length: 11 amino acids. Germline loops: CDR1 MNHEY, CDR2 SVGAGI. The V end was cut by 6 bases, the J end by 3 bases, with 5 bases between.

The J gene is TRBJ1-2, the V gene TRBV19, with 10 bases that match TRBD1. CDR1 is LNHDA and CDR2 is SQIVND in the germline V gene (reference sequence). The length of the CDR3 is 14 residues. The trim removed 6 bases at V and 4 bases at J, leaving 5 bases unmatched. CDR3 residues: CASSPGQGFYGYTF. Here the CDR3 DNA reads TGTGCCAGTAGCCCGGGACAGGGGTTCTATGGCTACACCTTC.

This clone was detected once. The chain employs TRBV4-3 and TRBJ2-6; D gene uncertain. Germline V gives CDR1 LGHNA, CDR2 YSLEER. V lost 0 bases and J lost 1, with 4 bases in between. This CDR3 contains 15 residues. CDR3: CASSQDPSGANVLTF. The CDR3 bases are TGCGCCAGCAGCCAAGACCCTTCTGGGGCCAACGTCCTGACTTTC.

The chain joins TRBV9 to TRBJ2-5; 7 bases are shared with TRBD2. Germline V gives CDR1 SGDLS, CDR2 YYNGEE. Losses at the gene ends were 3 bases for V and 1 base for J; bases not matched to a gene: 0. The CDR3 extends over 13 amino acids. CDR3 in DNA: TGTGCCAGCAGCGGGACTAGCCAAGAGACCCAGTACTTC. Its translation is CASSGTSQETQYF.

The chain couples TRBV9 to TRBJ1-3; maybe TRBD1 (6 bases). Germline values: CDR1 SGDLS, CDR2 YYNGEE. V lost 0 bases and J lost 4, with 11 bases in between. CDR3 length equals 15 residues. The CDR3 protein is CASSVEGGWGNTIYF. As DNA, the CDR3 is TGTGCCAGCAGCGTAGAAGGGGGATGGGGAAACACCATATATTTT.

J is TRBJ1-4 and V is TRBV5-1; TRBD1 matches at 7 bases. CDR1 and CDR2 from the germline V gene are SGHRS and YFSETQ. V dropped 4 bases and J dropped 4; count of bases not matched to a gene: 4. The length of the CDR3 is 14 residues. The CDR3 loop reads CASSQGVVNEKLFF. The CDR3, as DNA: TGCGCCAGCAGCCAGGGGGTAGTTAATGAAAAACTGTTTTTT.

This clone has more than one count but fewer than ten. CDR3: CASSGGGQGRSHEQYF. DNA of the CDR3: TGTGCCAGCAGTGGGGGGGGACAGGGCAGAAGTCACGAGCAGTACTTC. This chain joins TRBV13 and TRBJ2-7, with 9 bases that match TRBD1. The germline CDR1 and CDR2 sequences are PRHDT and FYEKMQ (reference sequence). This CDR3 has 16 amino acids. V lost 6 bases, J lost 5 bases, and 14 bases stayed unmatched.

CDR3 sequence reads: CASLAGGYGYTF. As DNA, the CDR3 is TGTGCCAGCCTTGCAGGGGGGTATGGCTACACCTTC. The V call is TRBV28, the J call TRBJ1-2; 7 bases are shared with TRBD1. This CDR3 contains 12 residues. Germline-derived CDR1 and CDR2 are MDHEN and SYDVKM. The trim removed 8 bases at V and 5 bases at J, leaving 5 bases unmatched.

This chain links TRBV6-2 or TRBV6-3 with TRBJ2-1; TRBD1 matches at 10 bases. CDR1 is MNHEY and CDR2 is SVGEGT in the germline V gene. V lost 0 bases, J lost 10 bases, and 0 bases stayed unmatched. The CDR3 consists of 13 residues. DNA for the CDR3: TGTGCCAGCAGTTACTCGACAGGGGGCGAGCAGTTCTTC. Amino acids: CASSYSTGGEQFF.

Here the CDR3 DNA reads TGTGCCAGCAGCTCATGGCGGGGACAGGGAGCCTACGAGCAGTACTTC. It codes for CASSSWRGQGAYEQYF. The J gene is TRBJ2-7, the V gene TRBV5-5; 9 nucleotides line up with TRBD1. Germline CDR1 SGHKS, CDR2 YYEKEE (reference sequence). With 3 bases clipped from V and 2 bases from J, the junction kept 9 bases outside the gene matches. The CDR3 covers 16 residues.

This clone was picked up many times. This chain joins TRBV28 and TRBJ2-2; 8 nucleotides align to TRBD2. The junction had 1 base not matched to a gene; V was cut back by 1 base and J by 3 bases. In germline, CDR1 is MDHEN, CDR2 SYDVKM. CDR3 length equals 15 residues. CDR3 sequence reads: CASSLSLADTGELFF. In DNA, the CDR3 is TGTGCCAGCAGTTTATCACTAGCGGACACCGGGGAGCTGTTTTTT.

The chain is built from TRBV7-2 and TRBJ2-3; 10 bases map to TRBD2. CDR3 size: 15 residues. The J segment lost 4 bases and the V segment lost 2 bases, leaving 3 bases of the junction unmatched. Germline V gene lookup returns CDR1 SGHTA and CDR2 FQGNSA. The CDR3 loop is CASSLRLAGADTQYF. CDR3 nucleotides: TGTGCCAGCAGCTTACGGCTAGCGGGGGCAGATACGCAGTATTTT.

The CDR3 reads CASRHRGGPGELFF. The CDR3 coding sequence is TGTGCCAGCAGACACAGGGGGGGCCCCGGGGAGCTGTTTTTT. V usage is TRBV6-5 and J usage is TRBJ2-2, with D perhaps matching TRBD1 (8 bases). From germline, CDR1 is MNHEY and CDR2 SVGAGI. The CDR3 runs 14 residues. V was pared by 6 bases and J by 6 bases, with 14 bases between.

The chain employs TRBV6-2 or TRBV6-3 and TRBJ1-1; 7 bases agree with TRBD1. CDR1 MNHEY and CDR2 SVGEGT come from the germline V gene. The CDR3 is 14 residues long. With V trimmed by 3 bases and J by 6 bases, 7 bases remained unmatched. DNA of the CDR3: TGTGCCAGCAGTTATGACAGGGAGGTCGCTGAAGCTTTCTTT. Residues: CASSYDREVAEAFF.